These 8 T cell receptor beta chains were sequenced from one sample in a study of blood T cells in healthy people across ages. A second PCR of 7 to 11 cycles used a sample-barcoded 5' primer and a J-beta primer mix. TCRdb redid the calling of the 5' RACE reads with MiXCR, one entry per CDR3 protein. The data contain around 700,000 distinct CDR3 sequences, approximately 25% of them singletons. Another study also made use of these data, one on T cells of mothers and their children.

The sequencing input was blood. These receptors were collected from a boy aged 5-17 years in good health.

This clonotype has only a few counts. The chain combines TRBV7-2 with TRBJ2-1, with no clear D. The CDR3 contains 12 residues. Between the trimmed V and J ends, which lost 3 bases and 8 bases, there was a span of 8 bases. Germline CDR1 SGHTA, CDR2 FQGNSA. The CDR3 loop is CASSFYVDEQFF. CDR3 in DNA: TGTGCCAGCAGCTTCTATGTCGATGAGCAGTTCTTC.

This clonotype came up a few times. The V call is TRBV7-2, the J call TRBJ1-5; no clear D gene. Germline-derived CDR1 and CDR2 are SGHTA and FQGNSA. Trimming removed 5 bases from V and 7 bases from J, with 12 bases in between. The CDR3 is 13 amino acids. Here the CDR3 DNA reads TGTGCCAGCAGCGATACTGTTTGGCAGCCCCAGCATTTT. It is translated as CASSDTVWQPQHF.

This clonotype has more than one count but fewer than ten. This rearrangement joins TRBV6-6 to TRBJ2-7, with 10 bases that match TRBD1. The J call may be wrong; the DNA end is better matched by TRBJ2-5. The CDR3 loop spans 16 amino acids. Germline V gives CDR1 MNHNY, CDR2 SVGAGI (reference sequence). The CDR3 here is CASSYPGQGYQETQYF. CDR3 DNA: TGTGCCAGCAGTTACCCGGGACAGGGGTACCAAGAGACCCAGTACTTC.

V gene TRBV6-1 combines with J gene TRBJ1-3; D remains unclear. Germline CDR1 reads MNHNS; CDR2 reads SASEGT. The V and J ends lost 3 bases and 1 base respectively, with 10 bases between them. This CDR3 is built from 15 residues. The CDR3 DNA is TGTGCCAGCAGTGAGCGGGTCTCTTCTGGAAACACCATATATTTT. It specifies CASSERVSSGNTIYF.

This chain uses TRBV29-1 with TRBJ1-2, with a tentative D call TRBD1 (6 bases). Germline CDR1 is SQVTM and CDR2 is ANQGSEA. Between the trimmed V and J ends, which lost 6 bases and 3 bases, there was a span of 14 bases. The CDR3 loop spans 13 amino acids. CDR3 loop: CSVTRTADYGYTF. The DNA for the CDR3 is TGCAGCGTAACTCGGACAGCCGACTATGGCTACACCTTC.

This clonotype came up a few times. The chain employs TRBV7-9 and TRBJ2-6, with D possibly being TRBD2 (5 bases). Trimming left V 5 bases short and J 4 bases short, with 12 bases between. Looked up from germline, CDR1 is SEHNR and CDR2 is FQNEAQ (reference sequence). This CDR3 has 15 residues. The CDR3 DNA is TGTGCCAGCAGCGAAGGGAGATCCGGGGCCAACGTCCTGACTTTC. Translating gives CASSEGRSGANVLTF.

This chain links TRBV20-1 with TRBJ2-5, with TRBD2 as a possible D gene (5 bases). The J call is in doubt because the DNA end fits TRBJ2-1 better. From germline, CDR1 is DFQATT and CDR2 SNEGSKA (reference sequence). This CDR3 comprises 11 residues. The chain's CDR3 is CSASLGAEQFF. The CDR3 nucleotides are TGCAGTGCCTCACTAGGAGCTGAGCAGTTCTTC.

This clonotype has a single count. The chain is built from TRBV29-1 and TRBJ1-1; the D is unclear. The V and J ends lost 2 bases and 4 bases respectively, with 11 bases between them. The CDR3 is 13 residues long. Germline assignment: CDR1 SQVTM and CDR2 ANQGSEA. The DNA for the CDR3 is TGCAGCGTTGAAACCGCAAGAGGCACTGAAGCTTTCTTT. It is translated as CSVETARGTEAFF.